These 3 T cell receptor beta chains came from one sample sequenced in a study of T cell responses to AZD1222 COVID-19 vaccine. Profiled with immunoSEQ multiplex PCR; TCRdb holds only in-frame clones, not every one. The sample yields 100,000 to 150,000 clones, roughly 85% seen once. Sequences were derived from peripheral blood, sampled on day 0 of AZD1222 vaccination. The receptors stem from an adult in good health.

The chain is built from TRBV6-5 and TRBJ1-1, with D possibly matching TRBD1 (5 bases). The germline CDR1 and CDR2 sequences are MNHEY and SVGAGI. V lost 8 bases, J lost 4 bases, and 11 bases lay in between. The CDR3 extends over 12 amino acids. As DNA, the CDR3 is TGTGCCAGCGGACGGGGCGTCACTGAAGCTTTCTTT. As protein: CASGRGVTEAFF.

The chain recombines TRBV11-1 with TRBJ1-1; no firm D call. The CDR3 totals 13 residues. Between the trimmed V and J ends, which lost 4 bases and 1 base, there was a span of 7 bases. Germline V CDR1 and CDR2: SGHAT, FQDESV (reference sequence). CDR3 residues: CASSYDGNTEAFF. The DNA of the CDR3 is TGTGCCAGCAGCTACGACGGGAACACTGAAGCTTTCTTT.

V and J are TRBV2 and TRBJ1-4; no clear D gene. This CDR3 region has 15 residues. Trimming took 2 bases from V and 8 from J, leaving 15 bases between them. The V gene's germline CDR1 is SNHLY and CDR2 FYNNEI. The CDR3 nucleotides are TGTGCCAGCAGTGAAACTCGGCCGCCCGAGGAAAAACTGTTTTTT. Its protein product is CASSETRPPEEKLFF.